These 32 T cell receptor beta chains were sequenced from one sample in a study of blood T cell repertoires in COVID-19. Generated by immunoSEQ multiplex PCR, the TCRdb table keeps only in-frame clones and is missing some. Among about 260,000 clones, approximately 86% were seen once, and the ten largest hold around 0.7%. The material sequenced was peripheral blood. These receptors were taken from a human donor in a cohort sampled during active COVID-19.

A word on this clone: One junction end disagrees with the germline gene, perhaps due to a read error. This rearrangement joins TRBV11-2 to TRBJ1-4; D remains ambiguous. The germline gives CDR1 SGHAT, CDR2 FQNNGV. The CDR3 is 14 amino acids. CDR3 sequence: CASSLESASEKLFF. In DNA form, the CDR3 reads TGTGCCAGCAGCCTAGAGTCCGCGAGTGAAAAACTGTTTTTT.

V usage is TRBV25-1 and J usage is TRBJ2-3; 7 bases match TRBD2. V lost 4 bases, J lost 2 bases, and 9 bases stayed unmatched. Germline assignment: CDR1 MGHDK and CDR2 SYGVNS. CDR3 length: 16 residues. The CDR3 sequence is CASSGAGKGTTDTQYF. The CDR3 DNA reads as TGTGCCAGCAGTGGAGCGGGGAAGGGGACCACAGATACGCAGTATTTT.

DNA for the CDR3: TGTGCCAGCAGCTTAGATGCGTCCTACGAGCAGTACTTC. Translating gives CASSLDASYEQYF. This rearrangement joins TRBV7-9 to TRBJ2-7, with D unresolved. In germline, CDR1 is SEHNR, CDR2 FQNEAQ (reference sequence). The CDR3 is 13 amino acids. Trimming took off 1 base at V and 1 base at J, with 5 bases between the two ends.

J is TRBJ1-1 and V is TRBV5-8, with TRBD1 identical over 7 bases. The length of the CDR3 is 14 residues. Germline lookup yields CDR1 SGHTS and CDR2 YDEGEE. Trimming removed 1 base from V and 5 bases from J; junction bases left unmatched: 5. DNA of the CDR3: TGTGCCAGCAGCTTGTTTCCAGGGGGGACTGAAGCTTTCTTT. Translated, it gives CASSLFPGGTEAFF.

This rearrangement joins TRBV4-1 to TRBJ1-4; 8 nucleotides line up with TRBD1. With V trimmed by 6 bases and J by 5 bases, 17 bases remained unmatched. Looked up from germline, CDR1 is MGHRA and CDR2 is YSYEKL. This CDR3 comprises 18 residues. The CDR3 DNA sequence: TGCGCCAGCAGGGATTATAAGGGACAGGAGGGGCAGAATGAAAAACTGTTTTTT. Protein product: CASRDYKGQEGQNEKLFF.

The chain uses TRBV6-2 or TRBV6-3 and TRBJ1-5; no clear D gene. The CDR3 is 13 amino acids. V was trimmed by 2 bases and J by 4 bases, leaving 6 bases between them. Looked up from germline, CDR1 is MNHEY and CDR2 is SVGEGT. DNA of the CDR3: TGTGCCAGCAGTTACAGTGAGAATCAGCCCCAGCATTTT. Translated, it gives CASSYSENQPQHF.

J is TRBJ2-7 and V is TRBV12-3 or TRBV12-4, with TRBD1 matching over 7 bases. The V and J ends lost 2 bases and 3 bases, in that order; junction bases with no gene match: 1. The CDR3 is 13 residues long. CDR3 DNA sequence: TGTGCCAGCAGTTTATACAGGGGCTACGAGCAGTACTTC. It codes for CASSLYRGYEQYF.

The chain recombines TRBV7-2 with TRBJ2-7; 8 bases are shared with TRBD2. Per the germline V gene, CDR1 is SGHTA and CDR2 is FQGNSA. V trimming: 5 bases; J trimming: 7 bases; junction bases outside the gene matches: 10. This CDR3 is built from 14 residues. CDR3 protein: CASSPPPGGREQYF. The CDR3 coding sequence is TGTGCCAGCAGCCCGCCGCCGGGAGGGAGGGAGCAGTACTTC.

The J gene is TRBJ1-1, the V gene TRBV19; unclear D gene. The CDR3 has 14 amino acids. CDR1 and CDR2 from the germline V gene are LNHDA and SQIVND (reference sequence). The germline V and J ends were trimmed by 7 bases and 4 bases, with 16 bases remaining between them. The CDR3 region is CASTLRRGSTEAFF. CDR3 sequence (DNA): TGTGCCAGTACCCTCCGCCGGGGATCCACTGAAGCTTTCTTT.

The chain combines TRBV6-5 with TRBJ2-7; 7 positions match TRBD2. Trimming at V came to 0 bases and at J to 5 bases, leaving 7 bases not matched to a gene. The CDR3 length is 15 residues. In germline, CDR1 is MNHEY, CDR2 SVGAGI. CDR3 in DNA: TGTGCCAGCAGTTACTCGGGGGGGGGTCCTAACGAGCAGTACTTC. Translated, it gives CASSYSGGGPNEQYF.

The chain carries TRBV3-1 (or the pseudogene TRBV3-2) and TRBJ2-7; TRBD2 might be the D (5 bases). Germline V lookup: CDR1 LGHDT, CDR2 YNNKEL (reference sequence). Between the trimmed V and J ends, which lost 3 bases and 7 bases, there was a span of 10 bases. This CDR3 spans 12 amino acids. CDR3 bases: TGTGCCAGCAGCCATGGACTGGGGGAGCAGTACTTC. Translation gives CASSHGLGEQYF.

The rearrangement links TRBV23-1 to TRBJ1-1; no clear D gene. TRBV23-1 belongs to the ORF category, with a function that is uncertain. CDR3 length equals 13 residues. V dropped 4 bases and J dropped 5 bases, with 11 bases sitting between them. CDR3 DNA sequence: TGCGCCAGCAGTCCTCCCCCGGGAACTGAAGCTTTCTTT. Protein product: CASSPPPGTEAFF.

V and J are TRBV29-1 and TRBJ1-5; the D is unclear. Germline V gives CDR1 SQVTM, CDR2 ANQGSEA. The V end lost 6 bases, the J end lost 10 bases, and 7 bases lay between the germline ends. The CDR3 is made up of 9 amino acids. The CDR3 loop is CSVPNPQHF. The CDR3 bases are TGCAGCGTCCCTAACCCCCAGCATTTT.

The J gene is TRBJ1-5, the V gene TRBV19, with D possibly TRBD1 on 5 matching bases. The germline V gene encodes CDR1 LNHDA and CDR2 SQIVND (reference sequence). V was clipped by 5 bases and J by 0 bases, with 11 bases between them. CDR3 length equals 15 residues. The CDR3 region has the DNA TGTGCCAGTAGTCCCCCCGGGGGTAGCAATCAGCCCCAGCATTTT. Its translation: CASSPPGGSNQPQHF.

The CDR3 loop is CSVVAGAAWGYTF. In nucleotides, the CDR3 is TGCAGCGTTGTTGCAGGGGCCGCATGGGGCTACACCTTC. This chain joins TRBV29-1 and TRBJ1-2; TRBD1 might be the D (6 bases). This CDR3 is built from 13 residues. Germline loops: CDR1 SQVTM, CDR2 ANQGSEA. Trimming stripped 4 bases from V and 8 bases from J, with 17 bases between.

The chain combines TRBV6-5 with TRBJ2-7, with D tentatively TRBD1 (6 bases). The length of the CDR3 is 15 residues. The V end lost 11 bases, the J end lost 5 bases, and 25 bases lay between the germline ends. The germline CDR1 and CDR2 sequences are MNHEY and SVGAGI. The CDR3 coding sequence is TGTGCCCTACCAACAGGGAATCCAAGGATCGACGAGCAGTACTTC. Its protein product is CALPTGNPRIDEQYF.

The chain joins TRBV7-3 to TRBJ1-4; TRBD1 might be the D (5 bases). CDR1 is SGHTA, CDR2 FQGTGA, per germline. The CDR3 is 15 residues long. With 5 bases removed from V and 3 bases from J, the gap between germline ends came to 13 bases. CDR3 in amino acids: CASSPKGRANEKLFF. CDR3 nucleotides: TGTGCCAGCAGCCCCAAGGGCAGGGCTAATGAAAAACTGTTTTTT.

V gene TRBV11-3 combines with J gene TRBJ2-3; D is possibly TRBD1 (5 bases). The CDR3 has 15 amino acids. CDR1 and CDR2 from the germline V gene are SGHNT and YENEEA. Deletions cut 4 bases from V and 9 bases from J, with 20 bases between. CDR3 bases: TGTGCCAGCAGCTCCATTGGGAAAGACAGTAGAACGCAGTATTTT. Encoded protein: CASSSIGKDSRTQYF. Looking up the rest from reference TRBV11-3 and TRBJ2-3 gives the full variable domain: EAGVVQSPRYKIIEKKQPVAFWCNPISGHNTLYWYLQNLGQGPELLIRYENEEAVDDSQLPKDRFSAERLKGVDSTLKIQPAELGDSAVYLCASSSIGKDSRTQYFGPGTRLTVL.

In this sample, this clone turned up once. The chain employs TRBV7-2 and TRBJ1-6; weak D call: TRBD1 (6 bases). This CDR3 comprises 18 residues. Germline CDR1 reads SGHTA; CDR2 reads FQGNSA. V gave up 5 bases and J gave up 0 bases, with 17 bases separating them. CDR3 DNA: TGTGCCAGCAGCCCAGGGGTCGCAGGAGCCTCCTATAATTCACCCCTCCACTTT. Translating gives CASSPGVAGASYNSPLHF.

The chain couples TRBV28 to TRBJ2-2, with unresolved D. V lost 6 bases, J lost 7 bases, and 12 bases lay in between. CDR3 length equals 13 residues. In germline, CDR1 is MDHEN, CDR2 SYDVKM. The CDR3: CASSYTRIGELFF. DNA of the CDR3: TGTGCCAGCAGCTATACGCGGATCGGGGAGCTGTTTTTT.

The chain has TRBV15 and TRBJ2-1; D is uncertain. The ends were cut back, 0 bases at V and 15 bases at J, with 12 bases in the middle. CDR3 size: 12 residues. The germline V gene encodes CDR1 LNHNV and CDR2 YYDKDF (reference sequence). The CDR3 spells CATSRDYQSPFF. The CDR3 coding sequence is TGTGCCACCAGCAGAGATTACCAGTCCCCGTTCTTC.

The chain links TRBV10-3 to TRBJ1-1, with TRBD1 as a possible D gene (6 bases). CDR3 size: 13 residues. CDR1 ENHRY and CDR2 SYGVKD come from the germline V gene. Trimming removed 5 bases at V and 5 bases at J, with 12 bases between. CDR3 in DNA: TGTGCCATCAGTCGGGGGGCTGAGACTGAAGCTTTCTTT. Its protein product is CAISRGAETEAFF.

The gene calls are TRBV19 and TRBJ2-7; D uncertain. CDR3 length: 10 residues. Trimming removed 8 bases from V and 2 bases from J, with 4 bases in between. From germline, CDR1 is LNHDA and CDR2 SQIVND (reference sequence). The CDR3 coding sequence is TGTGCCAGTGCGGCCTACGAGCAGTACTTC. Amino acids: CASAAYEQYF.

This chain connects TRBV7-8 to TRBJ1-6, with 12 bases that match TRBD1. The germline V gene has CDR1 SGHVS and CDR2 FQNEAQ. The CDR3 is made up of 18 amino acids. The J segment lost 7 bases and the V segment lost 5 bases, leaving 12 bases of the junction unmatched. The CDR3 protein is CASSRSPGQGARNSPLHF. DNA for the CDR3: TGTGCCAGCAGCCGTTCTCCGGGACAGGGGGCGAGGAATTCACCCCTCCACTTT.

The V call is TRBV15, the J call TRBJ2-5; D is perhaps TRBD2 (6 bases). Deletions cut 1 base from V and 2 bases from J, with 17 bases between. Germline CDR1 reads LNHNV; CDR2 reads YYDKDF (reference sequence). The CDR3 consists of 17 residues. The CDR3 region is CATSRARSGVGQETQYF. CDR3 nucleotide sequence: TGTGCCACCAGCAGAGCGAGATCGGGGGTAGGGCAAGAGACCCAGTACTTC. Complete variable domain (other parts from reference TRBV15 and TRBJ2-5): DAMVIQNPRYQVTQFGKPVTLSCSQTLNHNVMYWYQQKSSQAPKLLFHYYDKDFNNEADTPDNFQSRRPNTSFCFLDIRSPGLGDTAMYLCATSRARSGVGQETQYFGPGTRLLVL.

This rearrangement joins TRBV7-4 to TRBJ1-3, with D perhaps matching TRBD1 (6 bases). The CDR3 covers 19 residues. Germline CDR1 reads SGHVT; CDR2 reads SQSDAQ. V gave up 4 bases and J gave up 4 bases, with 26 bases separating them. CDR3 loop: CASSCPRGGDLLPGNTIYF. DNA of the CDR3: TGTGCCAGCAGCTGCCCTAGAGGGGGAGACCTATTGCCCGGAAACACCATATATTTT. The full variable domain, in which reference TRBV7-4 and TRBJ1-3 provide the parts outside the CDR3, is GAGVSQSPRYKVAKRGRDVALRCDSISGHVTLYWYRQTLGQGSEVLTYSQSDAQRDKSGRPSGRFSAERPERSVSTLKIQRTEQGDSAVYLCASSCPRGGDLLPGNTIYFGEGSWLTVV.

This clone was seen more than once but under ten times. This chain links TRBV6-6 with TRBJ1-1, with 9 nucleotides matching TRBD1. V trimming: 5 bases; J trimming: 6 bases; junction bases outside the gene matches: 4. The V gene's germline CDR1 is MNHNY and CDR2 SVGAGI (reference sequence). CDR3 length: 13 amino acids. CDR3: CASSPGQGAEAFF. The CDR3 nucleotides are TGTGCCAGCAGTCCGGGACAGGGAGCTGAAGCTTTCTTT.

This clone was seen a few times. The chain is built from TRBV14 and TRBJ2-7; a weak D match, TRBD2 (7 bases). The CDR3 runs to 13 residues. V lost 7 bases and J 5 bases, leaving 15 bases between the germline ends. CDR1 is SGHDN and CDR2 is FVKESK in the germline V gene. The CDR3 reads CASNLGGAHEQYF. As DNA, the CDR3 is TGTGCCAGCAACTTGGGGGGGGCCCACGAGCAGTACTTC.

This rearrangement joins TRBV29-1 to TRBJ1-1, with D possibly TRBD1 on 6 matching bases. Germline assignment: CDR1 SQVTM and CDR2 ANQGSEA. The CDR3 spans 13 residues. V lost 6 bases to trimming and J lost 3 bases, with 14 bases between them. The DNA for the CDR3 is TGCAGCGTCAACAGGGCTTCGGACACTGAAGCTTTCTTT. It yields the protein CSVNRASDTEAFF.

V and J are TRBV5-1 and TRBJ2-7, with D possibly matching TRBD2 (7 bases). V lost 0 bases and J 5 bases, leaving 15 bases between the germline ends. This CDR3 contains 15 residues. Per the germline V gene, CDR1 is SGHRS and CDR2 is YFSETQ. CDR3 amino acids: CASSLAFGGANEQYF. The CDR3 DNA follows: TGCGCCAGCAGCTTGGCCTTTGGGGGGGCCAACGAGCAGTACTTC.

CDR3 DNA: TGTGCCAGCAGCCAAGGGCACGGACAGGGGCACACTGAAGCTTTCTTT. This translates into CASSQGHGQGHTEAFF. J is TRBJ1-1 and V is TRBV11-2; 9 positions match TRBD1. V dropped 5 bases and J dropped 3; count of bases not matched to a gene: 10. The CDR3 has 16 residues. CDR1 is SGHAT, CDR2 FQNNGV, per germline.

The V and J genes are TRBV11-3 and TRBJ2-1; D may be TRBD2 (5 bases). The V and J ends lost 3 bases and 5 bases respectively, with 11 bases between them. The CDR3 extends over 14 amino acids. Germline CDR1 and CDR2: SGHNT and YENEEA. The CDR3 bases are TGTGCCAGCAGCTTGAGCGGCCGCCACAATGAGCAGTTCTTC. This translates into CASSLSGRHNEQFF.